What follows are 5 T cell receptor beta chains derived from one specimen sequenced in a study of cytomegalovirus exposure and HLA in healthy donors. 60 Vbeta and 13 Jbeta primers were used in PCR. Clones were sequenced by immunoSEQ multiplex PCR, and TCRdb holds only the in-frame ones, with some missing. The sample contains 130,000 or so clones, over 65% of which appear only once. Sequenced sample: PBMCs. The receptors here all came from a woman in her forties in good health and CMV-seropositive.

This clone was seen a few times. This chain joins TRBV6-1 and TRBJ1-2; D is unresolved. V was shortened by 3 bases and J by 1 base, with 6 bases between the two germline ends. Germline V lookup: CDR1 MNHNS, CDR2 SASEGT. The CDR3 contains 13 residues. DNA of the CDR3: TGTGCCAGCAGTGAGGCCTTTAACTATGGCTACACCTTC. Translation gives CASSEAFNYGYTF.

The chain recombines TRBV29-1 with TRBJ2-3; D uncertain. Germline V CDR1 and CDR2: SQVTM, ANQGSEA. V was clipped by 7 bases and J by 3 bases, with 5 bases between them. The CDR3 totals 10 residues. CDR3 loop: CSAATDTQYF. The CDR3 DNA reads TGCAGCGCCGCGACAGATACGCAGTATTTT.

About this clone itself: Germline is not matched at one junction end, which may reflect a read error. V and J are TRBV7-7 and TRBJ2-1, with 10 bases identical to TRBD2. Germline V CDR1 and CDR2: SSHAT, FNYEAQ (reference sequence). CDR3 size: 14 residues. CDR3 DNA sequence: TGTGCTAGCAGCTTAGGTGTAGCGGGGGGCGAGCAGTTCTTC. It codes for CASSLGVAGGEQFF.

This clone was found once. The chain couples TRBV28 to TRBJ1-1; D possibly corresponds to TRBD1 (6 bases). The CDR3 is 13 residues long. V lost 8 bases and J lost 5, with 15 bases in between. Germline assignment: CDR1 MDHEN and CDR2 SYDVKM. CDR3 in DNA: TGTGCCAGCTCACAGGGTGGGTGGACTGAAGCTTTCTTT. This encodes CASSQGGWTEAFF.

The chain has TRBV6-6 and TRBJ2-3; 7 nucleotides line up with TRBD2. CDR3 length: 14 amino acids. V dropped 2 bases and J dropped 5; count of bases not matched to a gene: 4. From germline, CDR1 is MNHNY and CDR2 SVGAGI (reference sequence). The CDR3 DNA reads TGTGCCAGCAGTTACCAGGGAGGGTTAGATACGCAGTATTTT. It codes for CASSYQGGLDTQYF.